Shown below are 3 T cell receptor beta chains from a single sample sequenced in a study of T cell responses to AZD1222 COVID-19 vaccine. Method: immunoSEQ multiplex PCR; TCRdb's copy keeps in-frame clones and lacks some. The sample carries tens of thousands of clones, under 95% recorded once. Source: peripheral blood, taken on day 0 of AZD1222 vaccination. These receptors were obtained from an adult in good health.

The V call is TRBV4-1, the J call TRBJ1-2; D may be TRBD1 (6 bases). The CDR3 totals 14 residues. V was cut by 2 bases and J by 8 bases, with 15 bases left in between. The germline gives CDR1 MGHRA, CDR2 YSYEKL. DNA for the CDR3: TGCGCCAGCAGCCAACCGAGAGGGGGGCGCGGCTACACCTTC. Its protein product is CASSQPRGGRGYTF.

The chain has TRBV3-1 (or the pseudogene TRBV3-2) and TRBJ2-4, with 7 bases lining up with TRBD1. The junction had 6 bases not matched to a gene; V was cut back by 1 base and J by 0 bases. Germline V gene lookup returns CDR1 LGHDT and CDR2 YNNKEL (reference sequence). The length of the CDR3 is 17 residues. Written as DNA, the CDR3 is TGTGCCAGCAGCCAAGCGAGACAGGGCGCAGCCAAAAACATTCAGTACTTC. Translating it yields CASSQARQGAAKNIQYF.

In this sample, this clone turned up a few times. V is TRBV6-2 or TRBV6-3 and J is TRBJ2-7; 8 bases are shared with TRBD1. This CDR3 spans 17 amino acids. Germline assignment: CDR1 MNHEY and CDR2 SVGEGT. After removal of 5 bases from V and 0 bases from J, the junction contained 12 bases not matched to a gene. CDR3 amino acids: CASSLMIGQGSSYEQYF. CDR3 sequence (DNA): TGTGCCAGCAGTCTCATGATCGGACAGGGAAGCTCCTACGAGCAGTACTTC.